The clone carrying this TCR beta chain appeared once. Here immunoSEQ multiplex PCR was the method, and the copy in TCRdb shows in-frame clones only, minus some. The profile shows roughly 680,000 clones, roughly 90% of them singletons. This sample was included in a study of Ad26.COV2.S vaccination and SARS-CoV-2 variants. Study-level background: Donor was in the COV1001 Ad26.COV2.S trial arm.

Regarding treatment: some 20 received Ad26.COV2.S at low or high dose, single or two shots; 5 received placebo; per-sample allocation not given. The investigators took samples on day 63 after the first vaccine or placebo injection. Trimming shortened V by 7 bases and J by 3 bases, and 16 bases separated the two germline ends. The length of the CDR3 is 15 residues. Germline V gene sequence: CDR1 SNHLY, CDR2 FYNNEI. Sequencing was performed on peripheral blood, taken in a trial of Ad26.COV2.S vaccine versus placebo. This sequence joins TRBV2 and TRBJ2-1; tentatively, D is TRBD2 (7 bases). This TCR was sampled from a person between 18 and 59 years old who received the Ad26.COV2.S COVID-19 vaccine or a placebo. The DNA for the CDR3 is TGTGCCAGCACGGTGTCGGGGGGCAACTACAATGAGCAGTTCTTC. Its protein product is CASTVSGGNYNEQFF.